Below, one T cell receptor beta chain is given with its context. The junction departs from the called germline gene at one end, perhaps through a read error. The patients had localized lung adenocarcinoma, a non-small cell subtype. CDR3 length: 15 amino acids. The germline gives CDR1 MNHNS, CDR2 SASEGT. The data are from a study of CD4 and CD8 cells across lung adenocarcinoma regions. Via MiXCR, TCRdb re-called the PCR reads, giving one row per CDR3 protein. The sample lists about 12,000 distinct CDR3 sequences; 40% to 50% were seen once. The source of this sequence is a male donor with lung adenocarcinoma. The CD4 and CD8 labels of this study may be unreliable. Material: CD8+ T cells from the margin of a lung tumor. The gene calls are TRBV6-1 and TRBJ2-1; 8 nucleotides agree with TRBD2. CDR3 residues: CASTLRLASSNAQFF. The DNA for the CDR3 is TGTGCCAGCACCCTCCGACTAGCGTCCTCCAATGCGCAGTTCTTC.